The next 9 T cell receptor beta chains were all read from a single sample in a study of cytomegalovirus exposure and HLA in healthy donors. PCR involved 60 Vbeta and 13 Jbeta primers. Produced via immunoSEQ multiplex PCR; TCRdb's table is partial and in-frame only. The sample includes about 130,000 clones, over 60% of them seen just once. Source material: PBMCs. These receptors all stem from a woman in her 40s in good health and CMV-seropositive.

This clone appeared a single time. The genes are TRBV5-6 and TRBJ1-2, with a possible D match to TRBD1 (6 bases). Trimming removed 4 bases at V and 8 bases at J, with 18 bases between. CDR1 is SGHDT and CDR2 is YYEEEE in the germline V gene. The CDR3 covers 14 residues. CDR3 DNA sequence: TGTGCCAGCAGCCCGGGCTGGGGGGGCTACGGCTACACCTTC. It specifies CASSPGWGGYGYTF.

The chain carries TRBV7-3 and TRBJ2-4, with 8 bases identical to TRBD1. This CDR3 is built from 12 residues. From germline, CDR1 is SGHTA and CDR2 FQGTGA. With 3 bases clipped from V and 13 bases from J, the junction kept 5 bases outside the gene matches. CDR3 in DNA: TGTGCCAGCAGCTTCGGACAGGGTAGGCAGTACTTC. Translating gives CASSFGQGRQYF.

V and J are TRBV14 and TRBJ1-5; D is possibly TRBD1 (6 bases). The germline V gene encodes CDR1 SGHDN and CDR2 FVKESK. The V end lost 7 bases, the J end lost 4 bases, and 20 bases lay between the germline ends. The CDR3 loop spans 16 amino acids. The CDR3 is CASNTKGGAVNQPQHF. The CDR3, as DNA: TGTGCCAGCAACACGAAGGGGGGGGCGGTTAATCAGCCCCAGCATTTT. Supplemented by reference TRBV14 and TRBJ1-5, the full variable domain reads EAGVTQFPSHSVIEKGQTVTLRCDPISGHDNLYWYRRVMGKEIKFLLHFVKESKQDESGMPNNRFLAERTGGTYSTLKVQPAELEDSGVYFCASNTKGGAVNQPQHFGDGTRLSIL.

This clone was seen more than once but under ten times. The CDR3 here is CASSDPSGSSYEQYF. The DNA of the CDR3 is TGTGCCAGCAGTGACCCTAGCGGGAGCTCCTACGAGCAGTACTTC. The rearrangement uses TRBV28 and TRBJ2-7; TRBD2 aligns across 10 bases. Losses at the gene ends were 5 bases for V and 0 bases for J; bases not matched to a gene: 4. Germline loops: CDR1 MDHEN, CDR2 SYDVKM. The CDR3 contains 15 residues.

J is TRBJ2-3 and V is TRBV28; D is possibly TRBD2 (5 bases). Germline V gives CDR1 MDHEN, CDR2 SYDVKM. CDR3 size: 14 residues. Trimming removed 5 bases from V and 0 bases from J, with 9 bases in between. CDR3 residues: CASSESGSTDTQYF. CDR3 in DNA: TGTGCCAGCAGTGAGAGCGGTAGCACAGATACGCAGTATTTT.

The chain couples TRBV6-1 to TRBJ1-6, with 9 bases aligning to TRBD1. In germline, CDR1 is MNHNS, CDR2 SASEGT. This CDR3 region has 15 residues. With V trimmed by 6 bases and J by 1 base, 1 base remained unmatched. The CDR3 DNA reads TGTGCCAGCAGCGGGACAGGGTCCTATAATTCACCCCTCCACTTT. Amino acid sequence: CASSGTGSYNSPLHF.

The rearrangement links TRBV19 to TRBJ2-1; 8 positions match TRBD1. Per the germline V gene, CDR1 is LNHDA and CDR2 is SQIVND (reference sequence). With V trimmed by 11 bases and J by 9 bases, 9 bases remained unmatched. This CDR3 contains 12 residues. CDR3 coding DNA: TGTGCCTCCGGAGCAGGGGGCGGTGAGCAGTTCTTC. It is translated as CASGAGGGEQFF.

The genes are TRBV5-1 and TRBJ1-5; D not resolved. This CDR3 spans 13 amino acids. V gave up 1 base and J gave up 4 bases, with 6 bases separating them. Germline values: CDR1 SGHRS, CDR2 YFSETQ. CDR3 nucleotide sequence: TGCGCCAGCAGCTTGAGCAGGAATCAGCCCCAGCATTTT. Amino acids: CASSLSRNQPQHF.

The chain couples TRBV6-6 to TRBJ1-1; D uncertain. Per the germline V gene, CDR1 is MNHNY and CDR2 is SVGAGI (reference sequence). This CDR3 spans 13 amino acids. Trimming shortened V by 7 bases and J by 1 base, and 10 bases separated the two germline ends. CDR3 sequence: CASTPRGNTEAFF. The CDR3 nucleotides read TGTGCCAGCACCCCCCGAGGGAACACTGAAGCTTTCTTT.